This T cell receptor (beta chain) appears in the sequencing data of a study of blood T cell repertoires in COVID-19. Overall study: Acute and convalescent COVID-19 samples came from the United States, Italy and Spain.

Enrolment of Seattle patients took place during active infection, and they were followed longitudinally. CDR1 MNHNS and CDR2 SASEGT come from the germline V gene. V lost 2 bases, J lost 2 bases, and 2 bases stayed unmatched. The CDR3 contains 15 residues. Assay: immunoSEQ multiplex PCR; the TCRdb copy retains only in-frame clones and omits some. Of 100,000 to 150,000 clones detected, approximately 85% appear once; the ten largest clones hold about a sixth. This clone appeared a single time. The source is a man aged 25-45 years with COVID-19, enrolled during active disease. The chain joins TRBV6-1 to TRBJ2-1; 8 bases fit TRBD2. The sample taken for sequencing was peripheral blood. The CDR3 protein is CASSEKREPYNEQFF. CDR3 DNA: TGTGCCAGCAGTGAAAAGCGGGAGCCCTACAATGAGCAGTTCTTC.